What follows describes a single T cell receptor (beta chain). Its antigen is not identified. Amplification from RNA transcripts yielded the TCR beta CDR3 regions. RT-PCR with HTBI primers came first, then second-round multiplex PCR. TCRdb reprocessed the multiplex PCR reads via MiXCR and lists one record per CDR3 protein. Here the sample spans roughly 610,000 distinct CDR3 sequences, about a fifth being singletons. Per the germline V gene, CDR1 is MDHEN and CDR2 is SYDVKM. V was pared by 8 bases and J by 7 bases, with 2 bases of the junction left unmatched. The CDR3 is 11 residues long. These data belong to a study of Graves' ophthalmopathy and Graves' hyperthyroidism. Study-wide points: Blood repertoires reportedly contained most expanded thyroid clonotypes above 0.001 frequency.

The term stable hyperthyroidism indicated an absence of ophthalmopathy within 18 months of follow-up. Patients with other autoimmune diseases, uncontrolled infections, pregnancy or lactation were excluded. PBMCs came from less than 13 ml of fresh peripheral blood. The specimen was peripheral blood. The TCR comes from a young woman with stable Graves' hyperthyroidism. Some clones in this sample may be carry-over from other donors' samples. The chain is built from TRBV28 and TRBJ1-2; 9 bases line up with TRBD1. The CDR3 protein is CASRDRAGYTF. DNA for the CDR3: TGTGCCAGCCGGGACAGGGCTGGCTACACCTTC.